This T cell receptor beta chain was sequenced for a study of radiotherapy plus CTLA-4 blockade in lung cancer. Study at large: Objective responses arose in approximately 19% of patients, and approximately 30% experienced disease control. Regarding the study as a whole: Early clonal dynamics of blood T cells, together with interferon-beta, were reported as the best response predictor. Blood TCR clones of tumor origin expanded after radiotherapy plus ipilimumab.

A remark on this clone: Its antigen is unidentified.

Focal radiation plus CTLA-4 blockade with ipilimumab was given to patients with chemo-refractory metastatic non-small-cell lung cancer. Generated by immunoSEQ multiplex PCR, the TCRdb table keeps only in-frame clones and is missing some. The sample has around 45,000 clones, 65% to 85% seen once. Trimming cost V 0 bases and J 4 bases, with 7 bases left between them. The germline V gene has CDR1 SGHVS and CDR2 FQNEAQ. The CDR3 spans 13 residues. The chain employs TRBV7-8 and TRBJ2-7, with no clear D. The origin of this receptor is a human donor with non-small cell lung cancer who had stable disease on radiotherapy plus ipilimumab. Sequencing used peripheral blood, obtained from a patient treated with radiotherapy plus ipilimumab. CDR3 region: CASSLADSYEQYF. For the CDR3, the DNA is TGTGCCAGCAGCTTAGCGGATAGTTACGAGCAGTACTTC.